The 10 T cell receptor beta chains presented below share a single source sample, sequenced in a study of T cells in Graves' hyperthyroidism and ophthalmopathy. TCR beta CDR3 regions were amplified from RNA. A first-round RT-PCR of the TCR CDR3 used the HTBI primer set. TCRdb fed the multiplex PCR reads into MiXCR, producing one record per CDR3 protein. The table has 550,000 to 600,000 distinct CDR3 sequences, around 46% seen once; the top ten hold 15% to 20%. Sequencing used peripheral blood or thyroid tissue (not recorded which). The origin of the receptors is an adult woman with Graves' disease, either hyperthyroidism or ophthalmopathy (not recorded which).

As for this clonotype: A junction boundary mismatches the germline segment, possibly from a read error. The chain joins TRBV7-2 to TRBJ2-5, with a weak D call TRBD1 (6 bases). This CDR3 contains 16 residues. Germline values: CDR1 SGHTA, CDR2 FQGNSA. The CDR3 protein is CASSQDVNREQETQYF. The CDR3 coding sequence is TGCGCCAGCAGCCAAGATGTTAACAGGGAACAAGAGACCCAGTACTTC.

This clonotype was seen many times. J is TRBJ2-5 and V is TRBV4-1; D gene unclear. CDR1 MGHRA and CDR2 YSYEKL come from the germline V gene. The CDR3 covers 13 residues. Trimming removed 2 bases from V and 5 bases from J, with 9 bases in between. The CDR3 protein is CASSQTVPETQYF. The CDR3 DNA is TGCGCCAGCAGCCAAACCGTCCCCGAGACCCAGTACTTC.

This clonotype was detected many times. The V call is TRBV13, the J call TRBJ1-2, with D possibly being TRBD1 (6 bases). The ends were cut back, 4 bases at V and 5 bases at J, with 17 bases in the middle. Germline V gene data show CDR1 as PRHDT and CDR2 as FYEKMQ (reference sequence). The CDR3 contains 15 residues. For the CDR3, the DNA is TGTGCCAGCAGCTCTAAGGGGGAAGGAGTTTATGGCTACACCTTC. Translated, it gives CASSSKGEGVYGYTF. The variable domain in full, completed from reference TRBV13 and TRBJ1-2, reads AAGVIQSPRHLIKEKRETATLKCYPIPRHDTVYWYQQGPGQDPQFLISFYEKMQSDKGSIPDRFSAQQFSDYHSELNMSSLELGDSALYFCASSSKGEGVYGYTFGSGTRLTVV.

The chain uses TRBV7-2 and TRBJ1-6; no firm D call. This CDR3 comprises 14 residues. V lost 8 bases, J lost 0 bases, and 8 bases lay in between. Per germline, CDR1 SGHTA and CDR2 FQGNSA. In DNA, the CDR3 is TGTGCCAGCGGCCAGGACTCCTATAATTCACCCCTCCACTTT. Translation gives CASGQDSYNSPLHF.

This clonotype was counted only a few times. The chain joins TRBV28 to TRBJ1-5; TRBD1 matches 7 bases. The CDR3 loop spans 16 amino acids. Germline V gives CDR1 MDHEN, CDR2 SYDVKM. V lost 8 bases and J lost 1; bases outside the gene matches: 11. This chain's CDR3 is CASVIGTVISNQPQHF. CDR3 sequence (DNA): TGTGCCAGCGTAATCGGGACAGTCATAAGCAATCAGCCCCAGCATTTT.

This clonotype was recorded at least ten times. Possible read error: a much larger clone is one base away. The rearrangement uses TRBV6-1 and TRBJ1-2; D gene uncertain. V shed 4 bases and J shed 5 bases, with 5 bases lying between them. From germline, CDR1 is MNHNS and CDR2 SASEGT. CDR3 length: 11 residues. The CDR3, as DNA: TGTGCCAGCAGTGTATGGTATGGCTACACCTTC. Translation: CASSVWYGYTF.

The V call is TRBV29-1, the J call TRBJ2-5; 8 nucleotides agree with TRBD1. After removal of 7 bases from V and 5 bases from J, the junction contained 12 bases not matched to a gene. This CDR3 is built from 14 residues. CDR1 SQVTM and CDR2 ANQGSEA come from the germline V gene. The CDR3 reads CSAGQGVQGETQYF. CDR3 nucleotide sequence: TGCAGCGCCGGACAGGGAGTACAAGGGGAGACCCAGTACTTC.

Regarding this clonotype: The limits of the CDR3 on the DNA are not certain, so only TCRdb's listed CDR3 is given. The chain couples TRBV7-6 to TRBJ1-6. Germline V lookup: CDR1 SGHVS, CDR2 FNYEAQ. The CDR3 comprises 24 residues, both ends counted. CDR3 amino acids: CASSLGLAAYEQYFGPGHNSPLHF.

Turning to this clonotype: With a much larger clone just one base away, this may be a read error. The gene calls are TRBV10-2 and TRBJ2-7; tentative D call: TRBD2 (6 bases). The CDR3 has 14 residues. The germline gives CDR1 WSHSY, CDR2 SAAADI. CDR3 DNA sequence: TGTGCCAGCAGTCCGCCGGGAGACAGCGACGAGCAGTGCTTC. This sequence encodes CASSPPGDSDEQCF.

The sample holds many counts of this clonotype. This rearrangement joins TRBV24-1 to TRBJ1-5; 7 nucleotides agree with TRBD1. The CDR3 loop spans 14 amino acids. In germline, CDR1 is KGHDR, CDR2 SFDVKD. The ends lost 4 bases at V and 7 bases at J; junction bases unmatched: 6. The CDR3 DNA reads TGTGCCACCAGTGAACCGACAGGGACCCAGCCCCAGCATTTT. Translating it yields CATSEPTGTQPQHF.